The clone carrying this TCR beta chain is labeled medium-sized (0.01 to 0.1%). The antigen remains unidentified. At the DNA level, this CDR3 is encoded by other sequences in the same sample as well. Sequencing was performed with immunoSEQ multiplex PCR; in TCRdb, only in-frame clones are kept and a portion is missing. The sample lists around 130,000 clones; roughly 89% were seen once. The data were taken from a study of T cell responses to AZD1222 COVID-19 vaccine. Study outcomes and limitations: Two AZD1222 doses significantly raised spike-specific TCR breadth and depth over controls. Distributed over spike, vaccine-associated CD4 TCRs predominated at 160-218 and 743-854.

Germline loops: CDR1 GTSNPN, CDR2 SVGIG (reference sequence). The CDR3 sequence is 13 residues long. V gave up 2 bases and J gave up 4 bases, with 9 bases separating them. The TCR was taken from an adult in good health. V is TRBV30 and J is TRBJ1-5, with TRBD1 as a possible D gene (5 bases). Sequenced material: peripheral blood, taken on day 0 of AZD1222 vaccination. CDR3 sequence: CAWSPGGNQPQHF. As DNA, the CDR3 is TGTGCCTGGAGTCCCGGGGGTAATCAGCCCCAGCATTTT.